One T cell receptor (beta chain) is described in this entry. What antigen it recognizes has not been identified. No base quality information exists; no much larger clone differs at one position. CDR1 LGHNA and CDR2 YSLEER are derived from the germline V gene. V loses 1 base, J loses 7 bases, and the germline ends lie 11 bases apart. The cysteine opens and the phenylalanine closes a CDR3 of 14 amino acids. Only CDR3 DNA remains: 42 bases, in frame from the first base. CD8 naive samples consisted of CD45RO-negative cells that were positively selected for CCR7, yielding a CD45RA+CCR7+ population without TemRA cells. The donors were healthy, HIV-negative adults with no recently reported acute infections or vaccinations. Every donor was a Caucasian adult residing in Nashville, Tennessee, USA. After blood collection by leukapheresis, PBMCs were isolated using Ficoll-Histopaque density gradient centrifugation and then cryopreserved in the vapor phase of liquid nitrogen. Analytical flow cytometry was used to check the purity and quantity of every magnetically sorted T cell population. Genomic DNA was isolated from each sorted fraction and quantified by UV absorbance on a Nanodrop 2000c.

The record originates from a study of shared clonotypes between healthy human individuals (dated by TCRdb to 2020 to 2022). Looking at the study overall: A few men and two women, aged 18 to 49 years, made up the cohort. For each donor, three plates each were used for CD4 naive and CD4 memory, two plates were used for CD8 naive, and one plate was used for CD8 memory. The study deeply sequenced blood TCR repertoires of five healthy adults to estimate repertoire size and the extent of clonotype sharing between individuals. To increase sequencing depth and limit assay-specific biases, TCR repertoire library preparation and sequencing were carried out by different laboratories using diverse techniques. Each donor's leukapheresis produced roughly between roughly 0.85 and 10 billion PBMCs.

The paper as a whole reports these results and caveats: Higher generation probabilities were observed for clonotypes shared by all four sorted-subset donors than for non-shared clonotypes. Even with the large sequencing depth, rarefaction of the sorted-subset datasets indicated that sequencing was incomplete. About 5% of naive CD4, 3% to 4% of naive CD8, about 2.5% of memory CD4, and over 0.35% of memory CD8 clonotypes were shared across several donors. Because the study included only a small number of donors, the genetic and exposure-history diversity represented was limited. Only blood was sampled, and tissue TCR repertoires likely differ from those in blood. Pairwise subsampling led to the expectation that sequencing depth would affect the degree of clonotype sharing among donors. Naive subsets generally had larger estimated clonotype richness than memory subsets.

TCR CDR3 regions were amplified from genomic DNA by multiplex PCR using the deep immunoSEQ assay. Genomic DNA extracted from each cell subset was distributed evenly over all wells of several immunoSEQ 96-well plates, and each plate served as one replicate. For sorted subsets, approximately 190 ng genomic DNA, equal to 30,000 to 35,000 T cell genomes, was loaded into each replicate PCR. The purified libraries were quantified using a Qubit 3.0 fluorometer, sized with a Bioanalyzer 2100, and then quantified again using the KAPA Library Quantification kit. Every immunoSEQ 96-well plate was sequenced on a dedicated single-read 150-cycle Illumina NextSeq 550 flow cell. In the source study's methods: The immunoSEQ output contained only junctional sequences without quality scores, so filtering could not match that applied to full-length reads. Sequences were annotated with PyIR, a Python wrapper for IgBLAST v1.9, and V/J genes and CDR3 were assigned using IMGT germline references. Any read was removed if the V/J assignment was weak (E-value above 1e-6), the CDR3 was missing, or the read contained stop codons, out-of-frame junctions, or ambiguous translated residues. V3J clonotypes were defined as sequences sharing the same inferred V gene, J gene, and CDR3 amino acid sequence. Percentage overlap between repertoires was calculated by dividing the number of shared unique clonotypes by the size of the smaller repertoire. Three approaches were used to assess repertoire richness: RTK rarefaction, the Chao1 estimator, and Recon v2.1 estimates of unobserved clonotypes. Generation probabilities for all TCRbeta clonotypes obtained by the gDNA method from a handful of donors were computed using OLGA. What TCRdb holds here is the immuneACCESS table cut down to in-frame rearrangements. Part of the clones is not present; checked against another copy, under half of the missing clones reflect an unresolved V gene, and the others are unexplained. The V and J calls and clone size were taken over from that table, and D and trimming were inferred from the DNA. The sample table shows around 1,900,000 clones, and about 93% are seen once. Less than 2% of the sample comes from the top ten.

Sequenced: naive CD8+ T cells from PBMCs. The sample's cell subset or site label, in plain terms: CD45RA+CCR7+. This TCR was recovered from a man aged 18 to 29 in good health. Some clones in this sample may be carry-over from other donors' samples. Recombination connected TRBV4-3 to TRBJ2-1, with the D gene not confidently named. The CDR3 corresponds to CASSQVVGINEQFF. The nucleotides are TGCGCCAGCAGCCAAGTTGTAGGGATAAATGAGCAGTTCTTC.